The clone carrying this T cell receptor beta chain is large (0.1 to 1%) by share. Its matching antigen is unknown. This sample is drawn from a study of cytotoxic CD8 clonotypes in ibrutinib-treated CLL. Study overall: Patients gave response samples after a median approximately eleven months of treatment, range 6 to 36. Notes on the study in general: Before falling back toward baseline at progression, clonality had risen at the time of ibrutinib response.

The V gene end was trimmed by 6 bases and the J gene end by 6 bases; junction bases not matched to a gene: 4. The CDR3 has 13 amino acids. Looked up from germline, CDR1 is MNHNS and CDR2 is SASEGT. The repertoire was sequenced with immunoSEQ multiplex PCR; TCRdb's copy has only in-frame clones and lacks some. Counted here are 150,000 or so clones, 80% occurring once; the ten biggest clones make up roughly 7.6%. The source is a human donor with chronic lymphocytic leukemia. The J gene is TRBJ2-5, the V gene TRBV6-1, with TRBD1 identical over 10 bases. This material consisted of PBMCs, taken after 36 months of ibrutinib treatment. The CDR3 loop reads CASRRGQGKTQYF. DNA of the CDR3: TGTGCCAGCAGGAGGGGACAGGGGAAGACCCAGTACTTC.